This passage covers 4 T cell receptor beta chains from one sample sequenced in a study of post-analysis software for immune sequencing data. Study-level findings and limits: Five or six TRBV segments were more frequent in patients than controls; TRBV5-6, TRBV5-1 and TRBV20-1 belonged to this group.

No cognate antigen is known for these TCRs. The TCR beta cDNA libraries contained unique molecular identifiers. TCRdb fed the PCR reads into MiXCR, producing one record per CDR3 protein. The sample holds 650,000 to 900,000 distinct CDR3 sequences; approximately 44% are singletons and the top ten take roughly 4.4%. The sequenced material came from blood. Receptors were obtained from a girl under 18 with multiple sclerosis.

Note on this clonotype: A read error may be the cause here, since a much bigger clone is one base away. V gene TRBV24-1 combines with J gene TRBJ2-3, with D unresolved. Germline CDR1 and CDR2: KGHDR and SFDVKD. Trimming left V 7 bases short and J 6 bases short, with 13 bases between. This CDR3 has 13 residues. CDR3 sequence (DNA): TGTGCCACCAGGGATGGAGCAGCTGATACGCAGTATTTT. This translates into CATRDGAADTQYF.

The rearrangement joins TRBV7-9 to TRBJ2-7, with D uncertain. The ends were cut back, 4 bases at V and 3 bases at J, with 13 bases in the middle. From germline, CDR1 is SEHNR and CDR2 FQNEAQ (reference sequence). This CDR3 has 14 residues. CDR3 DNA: TGTGCCAGCAGCTCCAACTACGGGTACTACGAGCAGTACTTC. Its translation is CASSSNYGYYEQYF.

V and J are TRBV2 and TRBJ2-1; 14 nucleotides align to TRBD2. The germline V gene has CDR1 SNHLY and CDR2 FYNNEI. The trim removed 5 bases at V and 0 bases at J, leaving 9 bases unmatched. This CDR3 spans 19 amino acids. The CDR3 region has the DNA TGTGCCAGCAGTCAGGGACTAGCGGGAGAAGAGGACTCCTACAATGAGCAGTTCTTC. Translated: CASSQGLAGEEDSYNEQFF.

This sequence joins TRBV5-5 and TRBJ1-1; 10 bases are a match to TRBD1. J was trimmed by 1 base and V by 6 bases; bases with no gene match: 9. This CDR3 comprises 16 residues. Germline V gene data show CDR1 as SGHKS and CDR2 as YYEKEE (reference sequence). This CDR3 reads CASNSWTGGWNTEAFF. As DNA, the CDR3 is TGTGCCAGCAACTCCTGGACAGGGGGGTGGAACACTGAAGCTTTCTTT.